This T cell receptor beta chain emerged from a study of CD8 T cells in ankylosing spondylitis (dated by TCRdb to between 2016 and 2019). Study-level background: The study set out to find disease-linked TCR variants by profiling T cell receptor beta repertoires in ankylosing spondylitis patients and healthy donors. Peripheral blood was sampled, and synovial fluid was additionally collected from ankylosing spondylitis patients. In total, the full study cohort was made up of 85 to 140 healthy donors and some 26 ankylosing spondylitis patients.

The sample holds a few counts of this clonotype. Its antigen remains undetermined. Base quality data are lacking; no much larger clone is found one base away. The CDR3 goes from the cysteine to the phenylalanine over 12 residues. The sequence is cut down to CDR3 DNA, 36 bases in frame from base 1. The germline ends are 6 bases apart after V is trimmed by 7 bases and J by 1 base. CDR1 and CDR2 (LNHDA, SQIVND) derive from the germline V gene (reference sequence). On the study overall, not on this receptor specifically: A TCR beta motif of several highly homologous amino acid variants appeared characteristic of blood from ankylosing spondylitis patients. The disease-linked clones showed a CD8+ phenotype and occurred at relatively low frequencies in peripheral blood. The disease-linked clones were reported as significantly enriched in matched synovial fluid samples from ankylosing spondylitis patients. Some motif variants were previously reported in synovial fluid and blood of reactive arthritis patients, suggesting common disease-initiation mechanisms.

Sequencing took place on an Illumina HiSeq 2500. Quantitative 5'-RACE with molecular barcodes was used to prepare TCR beta libraries. For the original study's pipeline: A new computational method, built on a probabilistic model of VDJ rearrangement, was used to identify disease-linked TCR variants. TCRdb redid the processing of the public reads, applying fastp at Q25 and MiXCR, and retained in-frame beta chains. Rows matching on CDR3 protein sequence are summarized as one entry with the most common DNA and genes. The V and J calls and clone size are TCRdb's, not the authors'. In all, the sample holds about 390,000 distinct CDR3 sequences, and about 22% of those were seen once. The ten biggest clones cover about 15% of the sample.

The source is a male donor with ankylosing spondylitis. Recombination linked TRBV19 to TRBJ2-3; no D gene call is confident. The sequenced sample was blood, either unsorted or a sorted T cell fraction (not recorded which). The DNA reads TGTGCCAGTAATCGGGGCACAGATACGCAGTATTTT. This codes for CASNRGTDTQYF.